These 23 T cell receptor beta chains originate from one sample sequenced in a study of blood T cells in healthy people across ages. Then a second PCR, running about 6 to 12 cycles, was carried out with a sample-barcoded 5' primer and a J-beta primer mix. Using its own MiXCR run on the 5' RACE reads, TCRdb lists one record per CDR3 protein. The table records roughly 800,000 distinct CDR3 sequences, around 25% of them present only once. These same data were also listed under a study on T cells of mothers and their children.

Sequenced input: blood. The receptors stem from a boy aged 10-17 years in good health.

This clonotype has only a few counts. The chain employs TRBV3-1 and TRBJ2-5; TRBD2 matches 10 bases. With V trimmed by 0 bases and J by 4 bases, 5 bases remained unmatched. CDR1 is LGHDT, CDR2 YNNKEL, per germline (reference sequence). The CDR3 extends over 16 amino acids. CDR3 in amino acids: CASSQDASGSPETQYF. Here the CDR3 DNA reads TGTGCCAGCAGCCAAGATGCTAGCGGGAGTCCAGAGACCCAGTACTTC.

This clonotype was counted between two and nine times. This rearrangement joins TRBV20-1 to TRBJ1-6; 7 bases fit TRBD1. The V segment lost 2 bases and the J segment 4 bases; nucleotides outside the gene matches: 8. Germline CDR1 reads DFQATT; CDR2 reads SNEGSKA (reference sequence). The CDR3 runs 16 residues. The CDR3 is CSARSDSTGYNSPLHF. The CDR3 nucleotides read TGCAGTGCTAGATCCGACTCGACAGGGTATAATTCACCCCTCCACTTT.

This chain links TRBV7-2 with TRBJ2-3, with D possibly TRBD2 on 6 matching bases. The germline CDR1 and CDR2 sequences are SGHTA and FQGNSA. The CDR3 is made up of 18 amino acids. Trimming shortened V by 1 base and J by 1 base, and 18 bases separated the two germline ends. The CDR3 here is CASSLVPLRESGTDTQYF. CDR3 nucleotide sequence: TGTGCCAGCAGCTTAGTCCCCCTACGGGAGAGTGGCACAGATACGCAGTATTTT.

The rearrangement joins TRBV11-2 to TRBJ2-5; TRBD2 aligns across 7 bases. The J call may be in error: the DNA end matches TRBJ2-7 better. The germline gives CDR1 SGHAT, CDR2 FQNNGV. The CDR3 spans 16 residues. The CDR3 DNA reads TGTGCCAGCAGCTCCCCGGCGGGGGTAATATCCTACGAGCAGTACTTC. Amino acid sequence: CASSSPAGVISYEQYF.

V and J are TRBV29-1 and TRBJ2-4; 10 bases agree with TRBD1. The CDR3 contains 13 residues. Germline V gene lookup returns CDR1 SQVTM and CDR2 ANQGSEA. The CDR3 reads CNARTGGKNIQYF. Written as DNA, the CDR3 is TGCAACGCACGGACAGGGGGTAAAAACATTCAGTACTTC.

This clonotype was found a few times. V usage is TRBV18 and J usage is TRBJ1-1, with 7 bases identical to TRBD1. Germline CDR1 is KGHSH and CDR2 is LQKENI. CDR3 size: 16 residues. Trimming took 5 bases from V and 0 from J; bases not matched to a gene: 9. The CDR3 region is CASSSPGGIVNTEAFF. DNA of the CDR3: TGTGCCAGCTCAAGCCCAGGGGGAATTGTGAACACTGAAGCTTTCTTT. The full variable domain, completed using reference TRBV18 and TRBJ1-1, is NAGVMQNPRHLVRRRGQEARLRCSPMKGHSHVYWYRQLPEEGLKFMVYLQKENIIDESGMPKERFSAEFPKEGPSILRIQQVVRGDSAAYFCASSSPGGIVNTEAFFGQGTRLTVV.

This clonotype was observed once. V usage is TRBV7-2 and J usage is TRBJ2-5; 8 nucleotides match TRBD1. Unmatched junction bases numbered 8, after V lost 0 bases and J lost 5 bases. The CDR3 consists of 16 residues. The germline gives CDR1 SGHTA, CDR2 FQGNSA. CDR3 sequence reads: CASSLAQGAGWETQYF. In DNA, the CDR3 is TGTGCCAGCAGCTTAGCCCAGGGGGCAGGATGGGAGACCCAGTACTTC.

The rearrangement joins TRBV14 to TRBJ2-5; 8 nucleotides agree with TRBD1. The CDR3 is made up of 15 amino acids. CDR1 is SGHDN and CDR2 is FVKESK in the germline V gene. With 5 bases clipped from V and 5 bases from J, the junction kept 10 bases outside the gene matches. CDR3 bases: TGTGCCAGCAGCACTCGACAGGGGATTGGGGAGACCCAGTACTTC. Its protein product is CASSTRQGIGETQYF.

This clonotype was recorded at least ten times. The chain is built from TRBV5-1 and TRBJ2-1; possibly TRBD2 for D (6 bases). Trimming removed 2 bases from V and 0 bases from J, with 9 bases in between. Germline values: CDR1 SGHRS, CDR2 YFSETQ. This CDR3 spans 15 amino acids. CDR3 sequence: CASSLLANSYNEQFF. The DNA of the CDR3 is TGCGCCAGCAGCTTACTAGCAAACTCCTACAATGAGCAGTTCTTC.

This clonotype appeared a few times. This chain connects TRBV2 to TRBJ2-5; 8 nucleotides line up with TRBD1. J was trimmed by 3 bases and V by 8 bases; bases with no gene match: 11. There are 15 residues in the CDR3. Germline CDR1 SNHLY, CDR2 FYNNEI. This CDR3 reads CASDFSGTGEETQYF. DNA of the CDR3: TGTGCCAGCGACTTTTCCGGGACAGGTGAAGAGACCCAGTACTTC.

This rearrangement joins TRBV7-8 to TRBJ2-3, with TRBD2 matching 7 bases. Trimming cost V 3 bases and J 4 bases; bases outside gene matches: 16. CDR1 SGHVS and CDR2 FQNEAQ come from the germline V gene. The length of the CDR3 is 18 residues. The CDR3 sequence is CASSFYATPAGVADTQYF. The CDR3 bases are TGTGCCAGCAGCTTTTATGCCACCCCGGCGGGGGTTGCAGATACGCAGTATTTT.

The CDR3 region has the DNA TGTGCCAGCAGCTCCGGGACTAGCGGGGGTAATGAGCAGTTCTTC. Protein sequence: CASSSGTSGGNEQFF. The rearrangement uses TRBV7-8 and TRBJ2-5; TRBD2 agrees at 14 bases. The J call may be faulty, since TRBJ2-1 better matches the DNA end. The CDR3 consists of 15 residues. Germline assignment: CDR1 SGHVS and CDR2 FQNEAQ.

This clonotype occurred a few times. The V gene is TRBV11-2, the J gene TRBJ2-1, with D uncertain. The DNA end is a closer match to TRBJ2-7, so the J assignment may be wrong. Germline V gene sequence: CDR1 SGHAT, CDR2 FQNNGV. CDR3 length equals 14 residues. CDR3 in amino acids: CASSLTFGKDEQYF. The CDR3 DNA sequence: TGTGCCAGCAGCTTGACCTTCGGAAAGGACGAGCAGTACTTC.

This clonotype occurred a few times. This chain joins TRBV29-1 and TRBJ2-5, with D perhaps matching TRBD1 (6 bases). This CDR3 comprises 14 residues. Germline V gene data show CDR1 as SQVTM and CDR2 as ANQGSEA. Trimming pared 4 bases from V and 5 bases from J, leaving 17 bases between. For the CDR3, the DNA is TGCAGCGTTGTCCCCCGGGACACGGGGGAGACCCAGTACTTC. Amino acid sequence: CSVVPRDTGETQYF. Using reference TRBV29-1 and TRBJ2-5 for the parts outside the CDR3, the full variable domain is SAVISQKPSRDICQRGTSLTIQCQVDSQVTMMFWYRQQPGQSLTLIATANQGSEATYESGFVIDKFPISRPNLTFSTLTVSNMSPEDSSIYLCSVVPRDTGETQYFGPGTRLLVL.

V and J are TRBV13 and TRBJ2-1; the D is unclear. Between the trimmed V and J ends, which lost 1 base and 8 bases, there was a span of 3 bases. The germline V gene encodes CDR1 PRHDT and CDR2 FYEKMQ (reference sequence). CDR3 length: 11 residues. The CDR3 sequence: CASSLEDEQFF. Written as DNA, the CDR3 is TGTGCCAGCAGCTTAGAAGATGAGCAGTTCTTC.

In DNA form, the CDR3 reads TGTGCCAGCAGTTATACCGGACAGGCGCTCCACACCGGGGAGCTGTTTTTT. Its protein is CASSYTGQALHTGELFF. The chain has TRBV6-5 and TRBJ2-2, with 7 positions matching TRBD1. From germline, CDR1 is MNHEY and CDR2 SVGAGI. Trimming at V came to 3 bases and at J to 3 bases, leaving 10 bases not matched to a gene. This CDR3 region has 17 residues.

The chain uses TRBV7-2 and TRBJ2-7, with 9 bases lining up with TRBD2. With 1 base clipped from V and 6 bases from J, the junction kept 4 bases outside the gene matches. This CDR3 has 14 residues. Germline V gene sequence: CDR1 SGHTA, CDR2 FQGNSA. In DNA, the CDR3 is TGTGCCAGCAGCTTAGGAGCGGGAGGACCCGAGCAGTACTTC. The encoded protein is CASSLGAGGPEQYF.

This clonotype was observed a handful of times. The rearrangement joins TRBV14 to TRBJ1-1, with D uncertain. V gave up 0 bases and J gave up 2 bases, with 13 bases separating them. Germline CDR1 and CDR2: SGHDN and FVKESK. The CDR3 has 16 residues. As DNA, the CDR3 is TGTGCCAGCAGCCAAGACGGCGGTTATAGAAACACTGAAGCTTTCTTT. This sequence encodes CASSQDGGYRNTEAFF.

The DNA for the CDR3 is TGCAGTGCTAGAGATCCGCGGACAGCTTATGGCTACACCTTC. Translation gives CSARDPRTAYGYTF. The V call is TRBV20-1, the J call TRBJ1-2; D is possibly TRBD1 (6 bases). CDR3 length: 14 amino acids. The V and J ends lost 0 bases and 5 bases respectively, with 13 bases between them. Germline values: CDR1 DFQATT, CDR2 SNEGSKA (reference sequence).

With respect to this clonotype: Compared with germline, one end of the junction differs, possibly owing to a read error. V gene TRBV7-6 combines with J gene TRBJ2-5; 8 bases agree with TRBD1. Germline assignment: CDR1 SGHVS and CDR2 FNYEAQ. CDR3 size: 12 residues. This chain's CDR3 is CASSLGWDRPHF. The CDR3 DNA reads TGTGCCAGCAGCTTAGGCTGGGACAGGCCACACTTC.

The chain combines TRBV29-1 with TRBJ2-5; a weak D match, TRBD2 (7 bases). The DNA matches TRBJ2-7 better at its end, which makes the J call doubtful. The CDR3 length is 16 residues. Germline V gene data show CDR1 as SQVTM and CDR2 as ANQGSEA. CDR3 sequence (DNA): TGCAGCGTTGAAGACAGGGGAGGGAACGTGCGTTACGAGCAGTACTTC. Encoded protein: CSVEDRGGNVRYEQYF.

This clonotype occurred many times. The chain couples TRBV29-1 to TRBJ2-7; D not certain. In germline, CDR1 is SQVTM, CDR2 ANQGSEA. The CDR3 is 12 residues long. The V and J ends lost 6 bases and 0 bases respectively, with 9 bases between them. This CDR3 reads CSVGFSSYEQYF. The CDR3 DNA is TGCAGCGTGGGCTTCTCCTCCTACGAGCAGTACTTC.

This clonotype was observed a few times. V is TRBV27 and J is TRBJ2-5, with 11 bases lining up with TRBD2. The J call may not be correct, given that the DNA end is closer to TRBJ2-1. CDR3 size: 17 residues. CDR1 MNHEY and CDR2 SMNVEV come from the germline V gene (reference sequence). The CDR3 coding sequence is TGTGCCAGCAGTTTGGTTTACGAGTTAGCGGGAGGGAATGAGCAGTTCTTC. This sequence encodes CASSLVYELAGGNEQFF.